A single sample is the source of the 15 T cell receptor beta chains below, sequenced in a study of beta chain features in type 1 diabetes (dated 2018 in TCRdb). The library was made by the immunoSEQ multiplex PCR assay. All of the isolated RNA was reverse transcribed with the High Capacity cDNA Reverse Transcription Kit, so expressed TCRB transcripts were sequenced. What TCRdb holds here is the immuneACCESS table cut down to in-frame rearrangements. Part of the clones is not present; checked against another copy, under half of the missing clones reflect an unresolved V gene, and the others are unexplained. The sample profile shows approximately 470,000 clones; over 25% of them were found once. The ten top clones hold roughly 0.066% of the sample. The sequenced sample was naive CD4+ T cells from blood. The label giving this sample's cell subset or site can be read as: true naive CD4+ T cells. Receptors originate from a man aged 18 to 35 in good health.

The gene calls are TRBV29-1 and TRBJ2-1; D unresolved. This CDR3 contains 13 residues. Trimming pared 4 bases from V and 8 bases from J, leaving 15 bases between. Germline V gives CDR1 SQVTM, CDR2 ANQGSEA. This chain's CDR3 is CSVGSGLRDEQFF. CDR3 bases: TGCAGCGTTGGTTCGGGCCTTAGGGATGAGCAGTTCTTC.

This clone was counted a few times. The chain joins TRBV9 to TRBJ1-5, with TRBD1 identical over 10 bases. J lost 5 bases, V lost 3 bases, and 5 bases had no gene match. Per the germline V gene, CDR1 is SGDLS and CDR2 is YYNGEE. The CDR3 runs 15 residues. CDR3 residues: CASSAGTGDYQPQHF. The CDR3 coding sequence is TGTGCCAGCAGCGCTGGGACAGGGGATTATCAGCCCCAGCATTTT.

The V and J genes are TRBV19 and TRBJ2-1, with 10 bases identical to TRBD2. Losses at the gene ends were 8 bases for V and 2 bases for J; bases not matched to a gene: 6. CDR1 and CDR2 (germline): LNHDA, SQIVND (reference sequence). The CDR3 extends over 15 amino acids. CDR3 DNA sequence: TGTGCCAGTCTGAAGCGGGAGGGAACCTACAATGAGCAGTTCTTC. Translation: CASLKREGTYNEQFF.

The gene calls are TRBV30 and TRBJ1-5; TRBD1 matches at 7 bases. This CDR3 is built from 14 residues. The germline V gene has CDR1 GTSNPN and CDR2 SVGIG (reference sequence). The junction had 5 bases not matched to a gene; V was cut back by 2 bases and J by 4 bases. CDR3 nucleotide sequence: TGTGCCTGGAGTCCAGGACAGGAGAATCAGCCCCAGCATTTT. Translation: CAWSPGQENQPQHF. The full variable domain, in which reference TRBV30 and TRBJ1-5 provide the parts outside the CDR3, is SQTIHQWPATLVQPVGSPLSLECTVEGTSNPNLYWYRQAAGRGLQLLFYSVGIGQISSEVPQNLSASRPQDRQFILSSKKLLLSDSGFYLCAWSPGQENQPQHFGDGTRLSIL.

J is TRBJ2-6 and V is TRBV5-1, with D possibly TRBD2 on 5 matching bases. CDR1 is SGHRS, CDR2 YFSETQ, per germline. The CDR3 is 16 residues long. V shed 4 bases and J shed 0 bases, with 11 bases lying between them. In DNA, the CDR3 is TGCGCCAGCAGCGCGGACGGACTCTCTGGGGCCAACGTCCTGACTTTC. It is translated as CASSADGLSGANVLTF.

The V call is TRBV29-1, the J call TRBJ2-5; TRBD1 is a possible D gene (6 bases). CDR1 and CDR2 from the germline V gene are SQVTM and ANQGSEA. V lost 4 bases, J lost 2 bases, and 14 bases lay in between. The CDR3 has 14 residues. For the CDR3, the DNA is TGCAGCGTTGTAGACAGGCCCGTTCAAGAGACCCAGTACTTC. The encoded protein is CSVVDRPVQETQYF.

V usage is TRBV30 and J usage is TRBJ1-2; D not certain. The CDR3 totals 15 residues. Germline V gives CDR1 GTSNPN, CDR2 SVGIG (reference sequence). Trimming removed 0 bases from V and 5 bases from J, with 16 bases in between. CDR3 coding DNA: TGTGCCTGGAGTGTACGCCGGACCCGGGAATATGGCTACACCTTC. It is translated as CAWSVRRTREYGYTF.

V usage is TRBV9 and J usage is TRBJ2-7; D is undetermined. Trimming took off 4 bases at V and 3 bases at J, with 14 bases between the two ends. The length of the CDR3 is 14 residues. Per the germline V gene, CDR1 is SGDLS and CDR2 is YYNGEE. The CDR3 sequence: CASSTTTGNYEQYF. In DNA form, the CDR3 reads TGTGCCAGCAGCACCACGACGGGTAACTACGAGCAGTACTTC. Full variable domain (remainder filled in from reference TRBV9 and TRBJ2-7): DSGVTQTPKHLITATGQRVTLRCSPRSGDLSVYWYQQSLDQGLQFLIQYYNGEERAKGNILERFSAQQFPDLHSELNLSSLELGDSALYFCASSTTTGNYEQYFGPGTRLTVT.

This clone was observed a handful of times. The germline gene is not matched at one end of the junction; a read error may be the cause. The chain has TRBV27 and TRBJ2-7; no firm D call. Per germline, CDR1 MNHEY and CDR2 SMNVEV (reference sequence). CDR3 length: 15 amino acids. The CDR3 nucleotides are TGTGCCAGCAGTTTAGCATTACAGCCCTTTTACGAACAGTACTTC. Residues: CASSLALQPFYEQYF.

The chain carries TRBV28 and TRBJ2-7, with D perhaps TRBD2 (6 bases). CDR3 length equals 19 residues. In germline, CDR1 is MDHEN, CDR2 SYDVKM. V lost 2 bases to trimming and J lost 4 bases, with 27 bases between them. The CDR3 sequence: CASSLIKLSGPLPYYEQYF. DNA for the CDR3: TGTGCCAGCAGTTTAATCAAATTGAGCGGGCCGCTCCCGTATTACGAGCAGTACTTC. Full variable domain (missing parts from reference TRBV28 and TRBJ2-7): DVKVTQSSRYLVKRTGEKVFLECVQDMDHENMFWYRQDPGLGLRLIYFSYDVKMKEKGDIPEGYSVSREKKERFSLILESASTNQTSMYLCASSLIKLSGPLPYYEQYFGPGTRLTVT.

There are a few counts of this clone. This rearrangement joins TRBV7-2 to TRBJ2-5, with TRBD2 as a possible D gene (5 bases). V was shortened by 1 base and J by 4 bases, with 10 bases between the two germline ends. This CDR3 is 14 amino acids long. The germline V gene has CDR1 SGHTA and CDR2 FQGNSA. CDR3 loop: CASSLGFRGETQYF. CDR3 DNA sequence: TGTGCCAGCAGCTTAGGCTTCCGGGGAGAGACCCAGTACTTC.

This chain joins TRBV29-1 and TRBJ2-4; possible D gene TRBD2, 6 bases. Germline V CDR1 and CDR2: SQVTM, ANQGSEA. CDR3 length: 13 amino acids. V lost 2 bases and J lost 7, with 12 bases in between. CDR3 sequence (DNA): TGCAGCGTTGAAAGACTGGGGGGTAACATTCAGTACTTC. Its translation: CSVERLGGNIQYF.

This clone was counted a few times. The chain uses TRBV29-1 and TRBJ2-1; D gene unclear. The CDR3 covers 12 residues. Trimming stripped 4 bases from V and 8 bases from J, with 12 bases between. Germline CDR1 and CDR2: SQVTM and ANQGSEA. The CDR3 coding sequence is TGCAGCGTTGCCCTCGTGGGCCATGAGCAGTTCTTC. Encoded protein: CSVALVGHEQFF.

Notes on this clone: Other DNA sequences of this sample code for an identical CDR3. The chain carries TRBV30 and TRBJ1-2, with unresolved D. V was trimmed by 3 bases and J by 5 bases, leaving 7 bases between them. CDR3 length equals 11 residues. Germline lookup yields CDR1 GTSNPN and CDR2 SVGIG (reference sequence). CDR3 protein: CAWSRGYGYTF. The CDR3 DNA sequence: TGTGCCTGGAGCCGGGGATATGGCTACACCTTC. The entire variable domain, with the rest obtained from reference TRBV30 and TRBJ1-2, is as follows: SQTIHQWPATLVQPVGSPLSLECTVEGTSNPNLYWYRQAAGRGLQLLFYSVGIGQISSEVPQNLSASRPQDRQFILSSKKLLLSDSGFYLCAWSRGYGYTFGSGTRLTVV.

The genes are TRBV5-1 and TRBJ2-1; tentatively, D is TRBD2 (6 bases). V lost 2 bases and J lost 6, with 12 bases in between. The CDR3 spans 14 residues. CDR1 SGHRS and CDR2 YFSETQ come from the germline V gene. The CDR3 region has the DNA TGCGCCAGCAGCTTCCCCGGGGGTTCCAATGAGCAGTTCTTC. It yields the protein CASSFPGGSNEQFF.